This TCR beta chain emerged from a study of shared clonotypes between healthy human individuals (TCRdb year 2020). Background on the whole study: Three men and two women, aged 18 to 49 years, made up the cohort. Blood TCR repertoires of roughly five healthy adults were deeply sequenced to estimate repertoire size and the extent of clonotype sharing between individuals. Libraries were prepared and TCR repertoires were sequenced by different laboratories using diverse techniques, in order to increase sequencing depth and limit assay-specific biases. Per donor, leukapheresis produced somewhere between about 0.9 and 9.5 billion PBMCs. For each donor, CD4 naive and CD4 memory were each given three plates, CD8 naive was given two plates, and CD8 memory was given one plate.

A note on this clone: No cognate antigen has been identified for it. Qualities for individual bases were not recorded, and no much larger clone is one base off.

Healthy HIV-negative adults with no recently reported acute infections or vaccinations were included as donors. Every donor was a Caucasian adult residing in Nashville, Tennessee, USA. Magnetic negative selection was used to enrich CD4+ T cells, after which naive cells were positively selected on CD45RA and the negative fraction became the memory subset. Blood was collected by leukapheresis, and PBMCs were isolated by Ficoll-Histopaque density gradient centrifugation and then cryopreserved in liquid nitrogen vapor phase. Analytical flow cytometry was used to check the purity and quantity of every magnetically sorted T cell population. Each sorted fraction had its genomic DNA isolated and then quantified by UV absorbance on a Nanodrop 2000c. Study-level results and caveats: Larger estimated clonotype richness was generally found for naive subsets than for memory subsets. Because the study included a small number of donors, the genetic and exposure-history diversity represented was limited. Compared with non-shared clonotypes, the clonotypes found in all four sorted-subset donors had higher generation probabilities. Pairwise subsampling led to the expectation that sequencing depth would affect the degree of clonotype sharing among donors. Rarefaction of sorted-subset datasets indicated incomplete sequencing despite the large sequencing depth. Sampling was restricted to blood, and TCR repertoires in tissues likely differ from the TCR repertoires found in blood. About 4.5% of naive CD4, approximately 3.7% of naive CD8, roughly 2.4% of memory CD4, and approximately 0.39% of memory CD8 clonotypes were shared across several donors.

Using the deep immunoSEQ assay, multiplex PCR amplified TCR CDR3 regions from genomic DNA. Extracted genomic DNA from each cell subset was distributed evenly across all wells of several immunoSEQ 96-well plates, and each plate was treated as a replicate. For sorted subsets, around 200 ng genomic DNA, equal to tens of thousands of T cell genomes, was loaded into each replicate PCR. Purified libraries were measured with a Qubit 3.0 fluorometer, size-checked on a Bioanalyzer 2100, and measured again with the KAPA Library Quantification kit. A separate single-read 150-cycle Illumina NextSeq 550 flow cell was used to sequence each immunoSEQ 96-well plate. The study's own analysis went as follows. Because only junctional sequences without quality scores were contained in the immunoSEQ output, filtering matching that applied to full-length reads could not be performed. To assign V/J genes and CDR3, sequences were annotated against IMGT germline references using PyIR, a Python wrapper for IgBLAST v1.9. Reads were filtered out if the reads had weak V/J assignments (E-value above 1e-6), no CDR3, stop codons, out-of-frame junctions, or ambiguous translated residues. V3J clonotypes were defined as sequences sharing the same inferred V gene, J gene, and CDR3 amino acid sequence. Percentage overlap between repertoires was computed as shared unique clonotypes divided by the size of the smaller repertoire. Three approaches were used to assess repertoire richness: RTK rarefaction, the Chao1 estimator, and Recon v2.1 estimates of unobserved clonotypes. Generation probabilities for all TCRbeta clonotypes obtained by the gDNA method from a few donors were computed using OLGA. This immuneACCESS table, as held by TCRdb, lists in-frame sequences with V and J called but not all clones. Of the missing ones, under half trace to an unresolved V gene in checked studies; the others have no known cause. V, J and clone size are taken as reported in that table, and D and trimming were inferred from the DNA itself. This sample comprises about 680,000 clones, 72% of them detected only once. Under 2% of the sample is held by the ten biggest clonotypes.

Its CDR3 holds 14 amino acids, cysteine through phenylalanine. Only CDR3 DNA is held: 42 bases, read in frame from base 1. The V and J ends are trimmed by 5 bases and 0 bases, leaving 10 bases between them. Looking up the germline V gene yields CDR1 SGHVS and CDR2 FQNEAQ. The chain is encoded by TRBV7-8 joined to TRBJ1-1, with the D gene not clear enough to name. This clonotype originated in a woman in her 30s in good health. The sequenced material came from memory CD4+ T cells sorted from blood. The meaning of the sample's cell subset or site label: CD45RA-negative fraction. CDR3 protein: CASSPAVLNTEAFF. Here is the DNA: TGTGCCAGCAGCCCCGCAGTGCTGAACACTGAAGCTTTCTTT.